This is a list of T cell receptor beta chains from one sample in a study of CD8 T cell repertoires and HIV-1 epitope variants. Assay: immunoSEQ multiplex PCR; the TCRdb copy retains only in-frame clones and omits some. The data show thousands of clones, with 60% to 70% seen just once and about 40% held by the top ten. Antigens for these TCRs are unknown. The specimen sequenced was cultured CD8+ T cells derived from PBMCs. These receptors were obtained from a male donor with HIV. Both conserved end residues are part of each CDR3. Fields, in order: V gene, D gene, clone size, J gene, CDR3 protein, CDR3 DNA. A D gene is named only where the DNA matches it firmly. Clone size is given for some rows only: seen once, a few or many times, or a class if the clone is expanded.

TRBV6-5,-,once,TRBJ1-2,CASSYSFGEVHNGYTF,TGTGCCAGCAGTTATTCGTTCGGGGAGGTGCATAATGGCTACACCTTC
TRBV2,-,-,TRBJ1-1,CASSEGRNTEAFF,TGTGCCAGCAGTGAGGGGCGGAACACTGAAGCTTTCTTT
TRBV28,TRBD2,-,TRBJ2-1,CASSLGLAGGSSYNEQFF,TGTGCCAGCAGCTTGGGACTAGCGGGGGGGAGCTCCTACAATGAGCAGTTCTTC
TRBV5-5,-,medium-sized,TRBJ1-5,CASSDHNQPQHF,TGTGCCAGCAGCGATCACAATCAGCCCCAGCATTTT
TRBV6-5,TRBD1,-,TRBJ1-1,CASSYANRGMNTEAFF,TGTGCCAGCAGTTACGCGAACAGGGGGATGAACACTGAAGCTTTCTTT
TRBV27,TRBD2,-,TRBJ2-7,CASSLYLAGGYEQYF,TGTGCCAGCAGTTTATACCTAGCGGGGGGCTACGAGCAGTACTTC
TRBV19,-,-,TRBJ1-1,CASTFGFTEAFF,TGTGCCAGTACATTTGGGTTCACTGAAGCTTTCTTT
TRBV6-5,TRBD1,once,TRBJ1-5,CASSYSRQGNEPQHF,TGTGCCAGCAGTTACTCGCGACAGGGTAATGAGCCCCAGCATTTT
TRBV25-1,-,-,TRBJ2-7,CASSSDVSAYEQYF,TGTGCCAGCAGTTCAGATGTCTCGGCCTACGAGCAGTACTTC
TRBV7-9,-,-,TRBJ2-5,CASSLDRYQETQYF,TGTGCCAGCAGCTTAGATCGTTACCAAGAGACCCAGTACTTC
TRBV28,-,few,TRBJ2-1,CASSLTSLYNEQFF,TGTGCCAGCAGTTTAACTAGCTTGTACAATGAGCAGTTCTTC
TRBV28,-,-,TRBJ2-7,CASSLFEGAGARYEQYF,TGTGCCAGCAGTCTCTTTGAGGGCGCAGGGGCGCGATACGAGCAGTACTTC